This T cell receptor beta chain was documented in a study of cytomegalovirus exposure and HLA in healthy donors. Study-wide findings and caveats: A link between a missense DCLRE1C variant and TCR beta V- and J-gene trimming emerged from a later analysis. A later analysis by the authors found several of the most significant clusters apparently linked to common viral pathogens.

The PCR had 60 Vbeta and 13 Jbeta primers. The repertoire was sequenced with immunoSEQ multiplex PCR; TCRdb's copy has only in-frame clones and lacks some. The data contain over 70,000 clones, less than 80% of them singletons. The CDR3 is 14 residues long. The V gene's germline CDR1 is GTSNPN and CDR2 SVGIG (reference sequence). Notes on this clone: The antigen remains unidentified.

The TCR comes from a young man in good health and CMV-seronegative. The sample consisted of PBMCs. This chain links TRBV30 with TRBJ2-7; 9 bases line up with TRBD1. The J call may not be correct, given that the DNA end is closer to TRBJ2-5. CDR3 protein: CAQNRGRKQETQYF. The DNA of the CDR3 is TGTGCCCAAAACAGGGGGCGAAAACAAGAGACCCAGTACTTC.